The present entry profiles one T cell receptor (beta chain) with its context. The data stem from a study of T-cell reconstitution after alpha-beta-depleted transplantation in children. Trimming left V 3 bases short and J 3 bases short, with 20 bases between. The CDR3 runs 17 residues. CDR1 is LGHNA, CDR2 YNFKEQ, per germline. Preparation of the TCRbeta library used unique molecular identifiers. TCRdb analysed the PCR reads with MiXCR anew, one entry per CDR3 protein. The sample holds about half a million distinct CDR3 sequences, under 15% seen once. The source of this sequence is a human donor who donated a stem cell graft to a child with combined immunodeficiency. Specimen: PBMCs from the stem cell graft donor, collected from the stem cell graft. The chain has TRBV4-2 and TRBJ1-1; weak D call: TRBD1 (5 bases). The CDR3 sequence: CASSHFSRRREDTEAFF. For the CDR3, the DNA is TGTGCCAGCAGCCATTTCTCAAGACGCAGGGAAGACACTGAAGCTTTCTTT.